This T cell receptor (beta chain) was sequenced during a study of blood T cells in healthy people across ages. Germline-derived CDR1 and CDR2 are SGDLS and YYNGEE. The CDR3 runs 19 residues. A second 7 to 11 cycle PCR used barcoded and J-beta primers. TCRdb re-called the 5' RACE reads through MiXCR, storing one row per CDR3 protein. The repertoire holds hundreds of thousands of distinct CDR3 sequences, with roughly 41% as singletons. The chain employs TRBV9 and TRBJ2-7; 7 positions match TRBD1. The tail of the sequence fits TRBJ2-5 better, so the J call may be wrong. This sequence was found in a woman in her sixties or seventies in good health. The sequenced material came from blood. The CDR3 bases are TGTGCCAGCAGCGTAGTACGGATGGGACCCGGGACAGCTTGTGAGACCCAGTACTTC. This codes for CASSVVRMGPGTACETQYF.